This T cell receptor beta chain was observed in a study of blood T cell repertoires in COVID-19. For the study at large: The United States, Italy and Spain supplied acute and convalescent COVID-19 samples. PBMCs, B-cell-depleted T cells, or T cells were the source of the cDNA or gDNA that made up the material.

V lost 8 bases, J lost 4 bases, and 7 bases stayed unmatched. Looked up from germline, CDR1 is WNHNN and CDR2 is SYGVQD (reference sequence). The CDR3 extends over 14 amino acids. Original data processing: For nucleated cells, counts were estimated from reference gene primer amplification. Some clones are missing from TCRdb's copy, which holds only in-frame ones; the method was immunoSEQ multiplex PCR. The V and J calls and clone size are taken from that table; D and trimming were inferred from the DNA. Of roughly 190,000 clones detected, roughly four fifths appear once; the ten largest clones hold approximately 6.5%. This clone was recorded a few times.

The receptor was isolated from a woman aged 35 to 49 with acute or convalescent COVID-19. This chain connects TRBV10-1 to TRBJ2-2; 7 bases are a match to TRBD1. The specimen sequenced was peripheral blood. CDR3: CASRRDSSTGELFF. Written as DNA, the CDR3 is TGCGCCAGCCGTAGGGACAGCTCCACCGGGGAGCTGTTTTTT.